This T cell receptor (beta chain) came from a study of shared clonotypes between healthy human individuals. Overall study context: Ranging from 18 to 49 in age, donors were two women and three men. Plates per donor: three CD4 naive, three CD4 memory, two CD8 naive, one CD8 memory.

TCRdb's table, derived via immunoSEQ multiplex PCR, lists solely in-frame clones and lacks some. The sample holds about 1.1 million clones; around three quarters are singletons and the top ten take approximately 0.9%. This CDR3 region has 12 residues. V shed 4 bases and J shed 3 bases, with 7 bases lying between them. The germline CDR1 and CDR2 sequences are SGDLS and YYNGEE. The clonotype originates from a man younger than 30 in good health. Some clones in this sample may be carry-over from other donors' samples. Material for sequencing was memory CD4+ T cells from PBMCs. Subset meaning: CD45RA-negative fraction. J is TRBJ1-1 and V is TRBV9, with D hard to call. The CDR3 DNA reads as TGTGCCAGCAGCCTTAGGGACACTGAAGCTTTCTTT. Amino acid sequence: CASSLRDTEAFF.